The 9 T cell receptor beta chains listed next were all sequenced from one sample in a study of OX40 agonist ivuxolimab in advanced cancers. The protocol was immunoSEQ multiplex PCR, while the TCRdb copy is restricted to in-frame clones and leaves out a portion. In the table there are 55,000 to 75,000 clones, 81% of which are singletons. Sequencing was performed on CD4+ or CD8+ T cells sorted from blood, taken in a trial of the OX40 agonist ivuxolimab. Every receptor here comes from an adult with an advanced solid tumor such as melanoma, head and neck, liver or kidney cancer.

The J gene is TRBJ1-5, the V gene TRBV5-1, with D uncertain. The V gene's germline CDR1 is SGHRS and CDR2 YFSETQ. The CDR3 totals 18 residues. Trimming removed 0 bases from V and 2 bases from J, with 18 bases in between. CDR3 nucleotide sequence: TGCGCCAGCAGCTTGGGCTCTGAGTGGGGTGTTGGCAATCAGCCCCAGCATTTT. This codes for CASSLGSEWGVGNQPQHF. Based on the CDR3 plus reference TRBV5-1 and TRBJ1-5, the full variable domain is KAGVTQTPRYLIKTRGQQVTLSCSPISGHRSVSWYQQTPGQGLQFLFEYFSETQRNKGNFPGRFSGRQFSNSRSEMNVSTLELGDSALYLCASSLGSEWGVGNQPQHFGDGTRLSIL.

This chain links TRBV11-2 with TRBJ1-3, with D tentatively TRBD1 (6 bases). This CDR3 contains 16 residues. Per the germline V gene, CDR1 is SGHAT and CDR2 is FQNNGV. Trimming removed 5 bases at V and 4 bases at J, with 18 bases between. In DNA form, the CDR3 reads TGTGCCAGCAGCCCCCTGGGCAGGGGCGACGGAAACACCATATATTTT. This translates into CASSPLGRGDGNTIYF.

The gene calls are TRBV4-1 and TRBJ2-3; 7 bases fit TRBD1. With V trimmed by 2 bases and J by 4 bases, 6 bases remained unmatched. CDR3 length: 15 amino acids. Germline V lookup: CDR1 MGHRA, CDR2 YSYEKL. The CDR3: CASSQRVQGADTQYF. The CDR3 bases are TGCGCCAGCAGCCAAAGGGTGCAGGGGGCAGATACGCAGTATTTT.

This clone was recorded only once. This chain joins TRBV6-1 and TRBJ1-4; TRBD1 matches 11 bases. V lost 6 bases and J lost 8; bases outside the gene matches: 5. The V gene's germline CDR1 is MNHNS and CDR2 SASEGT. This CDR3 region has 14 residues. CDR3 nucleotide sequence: TGTGCCAGCAGCTCCGGGACAGGGGGGGAAAAACTGTTTTTT. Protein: CASSSGTGGEKLFF.

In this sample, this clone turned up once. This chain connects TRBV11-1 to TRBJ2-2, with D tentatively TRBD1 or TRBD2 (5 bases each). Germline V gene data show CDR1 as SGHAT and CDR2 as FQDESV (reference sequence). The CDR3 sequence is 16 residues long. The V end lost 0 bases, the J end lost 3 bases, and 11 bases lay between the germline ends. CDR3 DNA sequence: TGTGCCAGCAGCTTAGCCCCAGGGACGGACACCGGGGAGCTGTTTTTT. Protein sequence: CASSLAPGTDTGELFF.

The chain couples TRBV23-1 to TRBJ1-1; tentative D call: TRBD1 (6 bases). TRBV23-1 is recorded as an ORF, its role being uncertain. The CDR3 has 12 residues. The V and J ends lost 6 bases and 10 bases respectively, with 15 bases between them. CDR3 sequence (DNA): TGCGCCAGCAGGTCTGGGGGGCTGGGAGCTTTCTTT. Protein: CASRSGGLGAFF.

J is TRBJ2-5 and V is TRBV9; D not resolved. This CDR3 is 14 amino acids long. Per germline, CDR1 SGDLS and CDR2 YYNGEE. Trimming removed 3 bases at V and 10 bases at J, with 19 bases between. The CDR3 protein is CASSALTSRGDQYF. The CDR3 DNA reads TGTGCCAGCAGCGCCCTTACCAGTCGTGGGGACCAGTACTTC. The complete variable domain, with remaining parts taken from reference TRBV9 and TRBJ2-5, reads DSGVTQTPKHLITATGQRVTLRCSPRSGDLSVYWYQQSLDQGLQFLIQYYNGEERAKGNILERFSAQQFPDLHSELNLSSLELGDSALYFCASSALTSRGDQYFGPGTRLLVL.

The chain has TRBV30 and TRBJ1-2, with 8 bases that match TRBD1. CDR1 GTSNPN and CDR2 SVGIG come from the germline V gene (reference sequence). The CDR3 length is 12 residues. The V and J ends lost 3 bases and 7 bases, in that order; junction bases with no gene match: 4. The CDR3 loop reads CAWRPTGVGYTF. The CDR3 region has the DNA TGTGCCTGGAGGCCGACAGGGGTTGGCTACACCTTC.

The CDR3 DNA is TGTGCCTGGAGGGGGGACAGCAACACCGGGGAGCTGTTTTTT. Translation gives CAWRGDSNTGELFF. This chain joins TRBV30 and TRBJ2-2; 7 bases agree with TRBD1. V gave up 3 bases and J gave up 2 bases; unmatched junction bases: 3. Germline CDR1 GTSNPN, CDR2 SVGIG (reference sequence). The CDR3 totals 14 residues.